Below, one TCR beta chain is given with its context. This record belongs to a study of control samples from healthy donors and cancer patients. Assay: immunoSEQ multiplex PCR; the TCRdb copy retains only in-frame clones and omits some. This table has around 75,000 clones, 85% to 95% appearing once. The V segment lost 4 bases and the J segment 4 bases; nucleotides outside the gene matches: 2. CDR1 is SNHLY and CDR2 is FYNNEI in the germline V gene. This CDR3 region has 14 residues. Source material: blood. The genes are TRBV2 and TRBJ2-1; 9 bases match TRBD2. This receptor was identified in a woman in her sixties or seventies in good health. Here the CDR3 reads CASSGLAVYNEQFF. The CDR3 region has the DNA TGTGCCAGCAGTGGACTAGCGGTTTACAATGAGCAGTTCTTC.